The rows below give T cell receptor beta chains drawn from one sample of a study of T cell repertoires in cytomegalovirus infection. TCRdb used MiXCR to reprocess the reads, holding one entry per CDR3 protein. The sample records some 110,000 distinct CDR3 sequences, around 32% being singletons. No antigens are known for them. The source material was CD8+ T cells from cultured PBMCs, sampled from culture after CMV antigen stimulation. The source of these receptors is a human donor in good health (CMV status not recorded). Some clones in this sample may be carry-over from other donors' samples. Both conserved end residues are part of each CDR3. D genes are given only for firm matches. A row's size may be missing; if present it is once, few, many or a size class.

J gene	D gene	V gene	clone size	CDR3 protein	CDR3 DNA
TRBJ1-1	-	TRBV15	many	CATSRDRGLNTEAFF	TGTGCCACCAGCAGAGATCGGGGGCTTAACACTGAAGCTTTCTTT
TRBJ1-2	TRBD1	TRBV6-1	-	CASSEAQDRGLFADGYTF	TGTGCCAGCAGTGAAGCGCAGGACAGGGGGCTTTTCGCAGATGGCTACACCTTC
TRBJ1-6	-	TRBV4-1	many	CASSQDPQAGNSPLHF	TGCGCCAGCAGCCAAGATCCGCAGGCAGGGAATTCACCCCTCCACTTT
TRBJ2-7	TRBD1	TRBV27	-	CASSFRDRLGVYEQYF	TGTGCCAGCAGTTTCAGGGACAGGTTGGGGGTCTACGAGCAGTACTTC
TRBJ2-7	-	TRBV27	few	CASSLRGISYEQYF	TGTGCCAGCAGTTTGAGGGGGATCTCCTACGAGCAGTACTTC
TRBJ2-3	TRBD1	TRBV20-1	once	CSARPGQGIRTDTQYF	TGCAGTGCTAGACCGGGACAGGGGATTCGGACAGATACGCAGTATTTT
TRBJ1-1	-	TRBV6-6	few	CASSPGTSVGAFF	TGTGCCAGCAGTCCCGGGACATCAGTTGGAGCTTTCTTT
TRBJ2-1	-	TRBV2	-	CASSDPPSADSYNEQFF	TGTGCCAGCAGTGACCCCCCTAGCGCCGACTCCTACAATGAGCAGTTCTTC
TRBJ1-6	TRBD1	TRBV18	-	CASSPPGQSYNSPLHF	TGTGCCAGCTCACCACCGGGACAGAGCTATAATTCACCCCTCCACTTT
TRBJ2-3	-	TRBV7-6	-	CASSSRDTDTQYF	TGTGCCAGCAGCTCTCGGGACACAGATACGCAGTATTTT
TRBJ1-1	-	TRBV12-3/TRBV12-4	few	CASILGSNTEAFF	TGTGCCAGCATCCTAGGGTCGAACACTGAAGCTTTCTTT
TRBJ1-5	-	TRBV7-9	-	CASSSTEYSNQPQHF	TGTGCCAGCAGCTCGACAGAATATAGCAATCAGCCCCAGCATTTT
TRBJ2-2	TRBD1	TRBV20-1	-	CSARDHPGQGLTGELFF	TGCAGTGCTAGAGATCATCCGGGACAGGGTCTGACCGGGGAGCTGTTTTTT
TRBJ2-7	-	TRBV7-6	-	CASSSGSSSYEQYF	TGTGCCAGCAGCTCAGGCAGTAGTTCCTACGAGCAGTACTTC
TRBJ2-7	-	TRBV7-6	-	CASSFGIAYEQYF	TGTGCCAGCAGCTTTGGGATCGCCTACGAGCAGTACTTC
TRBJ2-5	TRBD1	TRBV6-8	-	CASSSKTGSGETQYF	TGTGCCAGCAGTTCCAAGACAGGGAGCGGAGAGACCCAGTACTTC
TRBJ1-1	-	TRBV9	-	CASSVGSGITEAFF	TGTGCCAGCAGCGTAGGTTCGGGGATCACTGAAGCTTTCTTT
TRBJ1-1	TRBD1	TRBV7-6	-	CASSLGSGGEAFF	TGTGCCAGCAGCTTAGGGTCAGGGGGTGAAGCTTTCTTT
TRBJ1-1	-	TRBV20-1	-	CSARDTRGGMNTEAFF	TGCAGTGCTAGGGACACCAGGGGTGGGATGAACACTGAAGCTTTCTTT
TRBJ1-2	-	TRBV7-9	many	CASSSVGGYGYTF	TGTGCCAGCAGCTCGGTAGGGGGGTATGGCTACACCTTC
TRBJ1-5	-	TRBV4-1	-	CASSHARAQPQHF	TGCGCCAGCAGCCACGCCAGGGCTCAGCCCCAGCATTTT
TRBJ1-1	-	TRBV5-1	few	CASSFRGSGEAFF	TGCGCCAGCAGCTTTCGAGGTTCTGGTGAAGCTTTCTTT
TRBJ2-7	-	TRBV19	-	CASSDLTDLNAYEQYF	TGTGCCAGTAGTGACCTTACGGACCTTAACGCCTACGAGCAGTACTTC
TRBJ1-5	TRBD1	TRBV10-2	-	CASSESGGQGGNQPQHF	TGCGCCAGCAGTGAGTCGGGGGGACAGGGGGGCAATCAGCCCCAGCATTTT
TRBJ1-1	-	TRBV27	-	CASSPIRGRQNTEAFF	TGTGCCAGCAGTCCTATCCGGGGCAGGCAGAACACTGAAGCTTTCTTT
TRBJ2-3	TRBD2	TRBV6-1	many	CASTYIGLDGTDTQYF	TGTGCCAGCACCTATATAGGACTAGACGGCACAGATACGCAGTATTTT
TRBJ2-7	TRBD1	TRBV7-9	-	CASSSPGQGAPRRGEQYF	TGTGCCAGCAGCTCGCCGGGACAGGGGGCACCCCGTAGAGGCGAGCAGTACTTC
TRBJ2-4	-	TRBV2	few	CASSDAGFFDIQYF	TGTGCCAGCAGTGATGCCGGGTTCTTTGACATTCAGTACTTC
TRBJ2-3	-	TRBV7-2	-	CASSPSLGVSTDTQYF	TGTGCCAGCAGCCCTAGCTTGGGGGTTAGCACAGATACGCAGTATTTT
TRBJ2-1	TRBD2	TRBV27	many	CASSLYASGGYNEQFF	TGTGCCAGCAGTTTATATGCTAGCGGGGGATACAATGAGCAGTTCTTC
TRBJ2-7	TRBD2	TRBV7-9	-	CASSLDPSGSNEQYF	TGTGCCAGCAGCTTAGATCCTAGCGGCAGCAACGAGCAGTACTTC
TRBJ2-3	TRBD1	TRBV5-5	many	CASSSTGVRDTQYF	TGTGCCAGCAGCTCGACAGGGGTAAGGGATACGCAGTATTTT
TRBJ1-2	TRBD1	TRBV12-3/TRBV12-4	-	CASSWTGPRGYTF	TGTGCCAGCAGCTGGACAGGGCCCAGGGGCTACACCTTC
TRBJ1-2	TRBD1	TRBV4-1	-	CASSQVATGGFLGYTF	TGCGCCAGCAGCCAAGTTGCTACAGGGGGGTTTCTTGGCTACACCTTC
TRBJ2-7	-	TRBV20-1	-	CSASNREFYEQYF	TGCAGTGCTAGCAACAGGGAGTTCTACGAGCAGTACTTC
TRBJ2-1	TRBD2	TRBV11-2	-	CASSLDTLAGGPFDEQFF	TGTGCCAGCAGCTTAGATACACTAGCGGGGGGGCCGTTCGATGAGCAGTTCTTC
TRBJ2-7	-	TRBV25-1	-	CASSEGLGSSYEQYF	TGTGCCAGCAGTGAAGGACTGGGGAGCTCCTACGAGCAGTACTTC
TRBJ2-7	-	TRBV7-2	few	CASTLGLEQYF	TGTGCCAGCACTCTGGGATTGGAGCAGTACTTC
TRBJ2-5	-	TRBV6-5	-	CASSYSIFVEDGVGETQYF	TGTGCCAGCAGTTACTCGATTTTTGTTGAGGACGGGGTAGGAGAGACCCAGTACTTC
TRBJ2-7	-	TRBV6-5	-	CASGLGAWEQYF	TGTGCCAGCGGGCTGGGAGCGTGGGAGCAGTACTTC
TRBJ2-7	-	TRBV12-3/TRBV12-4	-	CASSTPWTENNYEQYF	TGTGCCAGCAGCACACCCTGGACAGAAAACAACTACGAGCAGTACTTC
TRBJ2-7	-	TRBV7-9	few	CASSPSGTGRFYEQYF	TGTGCCAGCAGCCCGAGTGGGACTGGAAGATTCTACGAGCAGTACTTC
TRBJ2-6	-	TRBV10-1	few	CASSEYEGSGANVLTF	TGCGCCAGCAGTGAGTACGAGGGCTCTGGGGCCAACGTCCTGACTTTC
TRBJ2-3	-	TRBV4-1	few	CASSQDPGVTDTQYF	TGCGCCAGCAGCCAAGATCCGGGGGTCACAGATACGCAGTATTTT
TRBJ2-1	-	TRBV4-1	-	CASSQGNYNEQFF	TGCGCCAGCAGCCAGGGGAACTACAATGAGCAGTTCTTC
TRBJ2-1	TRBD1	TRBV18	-	CASSPRRQGYEQFF	TGTGCCAGCTCACCAAGACGACAGGGGTATGAGCAGTTCTTC
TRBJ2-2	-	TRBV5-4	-	CASSLQGLTGELFF	TGTGCCAGCAGCTTGCAGGGGCTCACCGGGGAGCTGTTTTTT
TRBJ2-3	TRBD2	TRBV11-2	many	CASSQRGGNTDTQYF	TGTGCCAGCAGCCAGCGGGGGGGAAACACAGATACGCAGTATTTT
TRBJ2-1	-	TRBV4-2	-	CASSQGGGPGYSIEQFF	TGTGCCAGCAGCCAAGGGGGGGGCCCGGGTTATTCCATTGAGCAGTTCTTC
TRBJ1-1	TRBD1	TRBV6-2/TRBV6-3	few	CASRRTGIDTEAFF	TGTGCCAGCAGACGGACAGGGATCGACACTGAAGCTTTCTTT
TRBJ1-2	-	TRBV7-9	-	CASSAQEKLYGYTF	TGTGCCAGCAGCGCCCAGGAGAAATTATATGGCTACACCTTC
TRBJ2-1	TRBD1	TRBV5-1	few	CASSRTGEDNEQFF	TGCGCCAGCAGCAGGACAGGGGAGGACAATGAGCAGTTCTTC
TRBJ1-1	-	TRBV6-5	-	CASSFLTVHTEAFF	TGTGCCAGCAGTTTCTTAACAGTCCACACTGAAGCTTTCTTT
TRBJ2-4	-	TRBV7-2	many	CASSPGAPGKNVQYF	TGTGCCAGCAGCCCCGGGGCCCCAGGGAAAAACGTTCAGTACTTC
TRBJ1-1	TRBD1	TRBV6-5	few	CASSSEEGQRGTEAFF	TGTGCCAGCAGTTCTGAGGAGGGACAGAGGGGCACTGAAGCTTTCTTT
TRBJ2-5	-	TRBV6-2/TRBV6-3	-	CASSYFAETQYF	TGTGCCAGCAGTTACTTTGCCGAGACCCAGTACTTC
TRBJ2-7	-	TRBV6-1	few	CASSESSPNEQYF	TGTGCCAGCAGTGAATCCTCCCCTAACGAGCAGTACTTC
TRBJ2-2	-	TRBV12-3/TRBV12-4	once	CAGSVGGELFF	TGTGCCGGAAGCGTCGGCGGGGAGCTGTTTTTT
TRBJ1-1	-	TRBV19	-	CASTPGHLNTEAFF	TGTGCCAGTACCCCTGGACATCTGAACACTGAAGCTTTCTTT